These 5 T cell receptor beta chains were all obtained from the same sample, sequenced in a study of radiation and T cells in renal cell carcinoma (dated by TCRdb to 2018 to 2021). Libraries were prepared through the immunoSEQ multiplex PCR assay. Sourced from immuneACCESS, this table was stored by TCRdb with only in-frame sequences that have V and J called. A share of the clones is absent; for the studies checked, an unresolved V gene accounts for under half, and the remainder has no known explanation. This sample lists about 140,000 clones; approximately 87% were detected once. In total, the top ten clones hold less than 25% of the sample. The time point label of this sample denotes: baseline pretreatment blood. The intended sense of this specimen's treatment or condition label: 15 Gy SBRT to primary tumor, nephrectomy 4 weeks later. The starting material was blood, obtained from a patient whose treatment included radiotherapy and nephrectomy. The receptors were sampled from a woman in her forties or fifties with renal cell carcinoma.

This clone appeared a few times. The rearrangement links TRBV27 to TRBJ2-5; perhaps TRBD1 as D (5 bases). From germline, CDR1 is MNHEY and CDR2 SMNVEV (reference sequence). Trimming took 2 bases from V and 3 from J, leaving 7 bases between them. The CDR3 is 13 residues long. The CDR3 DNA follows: TGTGCCAGCAGTTTAGGACACAAAGAGACCCAGTACTTC. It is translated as CASSLGHKETQYF.

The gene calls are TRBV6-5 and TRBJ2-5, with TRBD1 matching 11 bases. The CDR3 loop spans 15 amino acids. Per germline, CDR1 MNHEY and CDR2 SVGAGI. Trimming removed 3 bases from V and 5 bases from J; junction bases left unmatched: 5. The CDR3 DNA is TGTGCCAGCAGTTATAACCGGGACAGGGGGGAGACCCAGTACTTC. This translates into CASSYNRDRGETQYF.

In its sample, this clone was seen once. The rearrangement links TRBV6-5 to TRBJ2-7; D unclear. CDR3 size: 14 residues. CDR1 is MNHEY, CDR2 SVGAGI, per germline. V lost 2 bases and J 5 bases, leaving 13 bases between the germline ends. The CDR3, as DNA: TGTGCCAGCAGTTACGGGGTCCACTCGCACGAGCAGTACTTC. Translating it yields CASSYGVHSHEQYF.

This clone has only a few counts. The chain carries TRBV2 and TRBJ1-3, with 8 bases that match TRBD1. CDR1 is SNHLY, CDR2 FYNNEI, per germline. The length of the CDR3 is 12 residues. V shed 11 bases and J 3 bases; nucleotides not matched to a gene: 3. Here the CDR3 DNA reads TGTGCCGGTGGGACAGGTGGAAACACCATATATTTT. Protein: CAGGTGGNTIYF.

The CDR3 DNA follows: TGTGCCAGCAGTGAAGAATCCCAGGGGTATCAGCCCCAGCATTTT. Translation gives CASSEESQGYQPQHF. The rearrangement joins TRBV2 to TRBJ1-5, with TRBD1 as a possible D gene (6 bases). V was pared by 1 base and J by 5 bases, with 12 bases between. Germline CDR1 is SNHLY and CDR2 is FYNNEI. The length of the CDR3 is 15 residues.